This T cell receptor (beta chain) was obtained from a study of CD4 T cells in relation to SARS-CoV-2 and coronaviruses. The CDR3 length is 15 residues. CDR1 and CDR2 from the germline V gene are SEHNR and FQNEAQ (reference sequence). Trimming stripped 5 bases from V and 1 base from J, with 14 bases between. Study findings and constraints: In roughly 65% of donors, memory CD4+ clonotypes crossrecognized SARS-CoV-2 and at least one common cold coronavirus spike.

A remark on this clone: Its antigen is unknown.

Method: immunoSEQ multiplex PCR; TCRdb's copy keeps in-frame clones and lacks some. The table lists fewer than 35,000 clones, more than 75% of them singletons. The receptor was derived from an adult with COVID-19. Source material: memory CD4+ T cells from PBMCs, cultured in vitro. V and J are TRBV7-9 and TRBJ1-1; D may be TRBD1 (5 bases). CDR3 in DNA: TGTGCCAGCAGCAAAACCGGGACGGCGAACACTGAAGCTTTCTTT. It codes for CASSKTGTANTEAFF.